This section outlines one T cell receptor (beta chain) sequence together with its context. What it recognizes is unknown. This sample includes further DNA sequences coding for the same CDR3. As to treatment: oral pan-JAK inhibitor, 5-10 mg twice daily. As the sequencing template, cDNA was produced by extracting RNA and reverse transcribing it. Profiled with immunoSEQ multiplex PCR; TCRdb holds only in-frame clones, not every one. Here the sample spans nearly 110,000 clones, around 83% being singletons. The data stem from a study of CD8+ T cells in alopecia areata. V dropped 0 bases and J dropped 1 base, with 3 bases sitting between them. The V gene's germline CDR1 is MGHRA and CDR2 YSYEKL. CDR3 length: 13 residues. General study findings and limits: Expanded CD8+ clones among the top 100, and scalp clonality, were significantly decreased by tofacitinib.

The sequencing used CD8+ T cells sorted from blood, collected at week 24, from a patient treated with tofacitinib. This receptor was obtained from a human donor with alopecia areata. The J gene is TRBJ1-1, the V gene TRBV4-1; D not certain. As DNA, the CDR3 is TGCGCCAGCAGCCAAGAAGCGAACACTGAAGCTTTCTTT. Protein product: CASSQEANTEAFF.